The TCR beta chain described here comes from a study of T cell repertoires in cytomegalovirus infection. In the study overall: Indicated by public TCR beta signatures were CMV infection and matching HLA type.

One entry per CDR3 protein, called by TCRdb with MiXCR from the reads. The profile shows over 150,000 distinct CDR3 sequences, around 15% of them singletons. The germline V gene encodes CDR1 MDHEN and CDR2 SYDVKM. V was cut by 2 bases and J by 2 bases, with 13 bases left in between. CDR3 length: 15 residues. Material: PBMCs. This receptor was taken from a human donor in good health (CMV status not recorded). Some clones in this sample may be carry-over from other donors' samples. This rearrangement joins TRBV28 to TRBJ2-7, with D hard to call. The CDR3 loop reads CASSLPAATAYEQYF. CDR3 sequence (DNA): TGTGCCAGCAGTTTACCCGCGGCCACAGCCTACGAGCAGTACTTC.